What follows are 30 T cell receptor beta chains derived from one specimen sequenced in a study of prognosis after radiotherapy for stage I lung cancer (dated by TCRdb to 2020 to 2022). The sequencing machine was an Illumina HiSeq 3000. Two rounds of multiplex PCR on genomic DNA were used to amplify the TCR beta CDR3 region. In the first PCR round, primers specific to each TRBV and TRBJ gene were used, and the primer sequences were filed in Chinese patent CN105087789A. TCRdb reanalyzed the raw reads on its own, using fastp at Q25 for trimming and MiXCR for clone calling, and kept in-frame beta chains. Each record represents a unique CDR3 protein, reported with the most common genes and DNA among its rows. This sample comprises nearly 25,000 distinct CDR3 sequences, under 40% of them detected only once. Approximately 67% of the sample belongs to the ten largest clones. The sequencing here drew on PBMCs, taken before or after stereotactic body radiation therapy (not recorded which). The receptors were gathered from a donor over 45 with non-small cell lung cancer.

This clonotype was observed at least ten times. The chain is built from TRBV4-1 and TRBJ2-7; 7 bases are a match to TRBD2. Losses at the gene ends were 1 base for V and 0 bases for J; bases not matched to a gene: 9. This CDR3 is 17 amino acids long. CDR1 is MGHRA and CDR2 is YSYEKL in the germline V gene. The CDR3 sequence: CASSQGLTSESSYEQYF. In nucleotides, the CDR3 is TGCGCCAGCAGCCAAGGGCTAACTAGCGAGAGCTCCTACGAGCAGTACTTC.

This clonotype was detected many times. The chain recombines TRBV20-1 with TRBJ2-3; D might be TRBD2 (6 bases). Germline CDR1 is DFQATT and CDR2 is SNEGSKA (reference sequence). Trimming stripped 5 bases from V and 5 bases from J, with 11 bases between. The length of the CDR3 is 12 residues. The CDR3, as DNA: TGCAGTGCTGACCACGGGGGAGATACGCAGTATTTT. Translated: CSADHGGDTQYF.

The rearrangement joins TRBV6-9 to TRBJ1-1; 9 nucleotides match TRBD1. Germline CDR1 and CDR2: MNHGY and SVAAGI. This CDR3 region has 16 residues. V lost 3 bases to trimming and J lost 6 bases; unmatched junction nucleotides: 11. CDR3 residues: CASSYSRGTGHAEAFF. CDR3 DNA: TGTGCCAGCAGTTACTCCCGCGGGACAGGGCACGCTGAAGCTTTCTTT.

A word on this clonotype: A far larger clone differs by one base, so this is likely a read error. This chain connects TRBV20-1 to TRBJ2-7; 10 bases are a match to TRBD2. The J call may be wrong; the DNA end is better matched by TRBJ2-5. The CDR3 runs to 17 residues. The germline V gene encodes CDR1 DFQATT and CDR2 SNEGSKA (reference sequence). CDR3 in amino acids: CSASGGSGRLVVETQYF. In nucleotides, the CDR3 is TGCAGTGCTAGCGGTGGTAGCGGGAGGCTCGTGGTGGAGACCCAGTACTTC.

This clonotype was found many times. The rearrangement joins TRBV7-9 to TRBJ1-1; D is ambiguous. V lost 0 bases and J lost 0, with 8 bases in between. The CDR3 is 15 amino acids. CDR1 is SEHNR and CDR2 is FQNEAQ in the germline V gene (reference sequence). The CDR3 protein is CASSLAGSMNTEAFF. The CDR3 DNA reads TGTGCCAGCAGCTTAGCAGGGTCGATGAACACTGAAGCTTTCTTT.

The genes are TRBV6-2 or TRBV6-3 and TRBJ2-7; D may correspond to TRBD1 or TRBD2 (5 bases each). The CDR3 runs to 14 residues. Trimming left V 2 bases short and J 4 bases short, with 12 bases between. CDR1 MNHEY and CDR2 SVGEGT come from the germline V gene. This chain's CDR3 is CASSYRGGAYEQYF. The CDR3 nucleotides read TGTGCCAGCAGTTACCGTGGGGGAGCATACGAGCAGTACTTC.

CDR3 DNA sequence: TGTGCCAGCAGTCTAAGCGGGGACACCGGGGAGCTGTTTTTT. Residues: CASSLSGDTGELFF. V is TRBV12-3 or TRBV12-4 and J is TRBJ2-2; 7 nucleotides agree with TRBD2. V dropped 5 bases and J dropped 3; count of bases not matched to a gene: 3. CDR3 size: 14 residues.

The chain uses TRBV19 and TRBJ1-5; 11 positions agree with TRBD1. The V gene end was trimmed by 3 bases and the J gene end by 5 bases; junction bases not matched to a gene: 6. Germline CDR1 LNHDA, CDR2 SQIVND (reference sequence). The CDR3 covers 16 residues. The CDR3 DNA reads TGTGCCAGTAGTATGACCGGGACAGGGGGTCATCAGCCCCAGCATTTT. It is translated as CASSMTGTGGHQPQHF.

The chain is built from TRBV6-5 and TRBJ2-3; D not resolved. From germline, CDR1 is MNHEY and CDR2 SVGAGI. The length of the CDR3 is 13 residues. With 2 bases removed from V and 8 bases from J, the gap between germline ends came to 11 bases. The CDR3 is CASSYPERSTQYF. DNA of the CDR3: TGTGCCAGCAGTTACCCCGAACGGAGTACGCAGTATTTT.

For this clonotype: Germline and junction disagree at one end, which may indicate a read error. The chain employs TRBV20-1 and TRBJ2-2; D might be TRBD2 (5 bases). There are 13 residues in the CDR3. Germline V gives CDR1 DFQATT, CDR2 SNEGSKA (reference sequence). In nucleotides, the CDR3 is TGCAGTGCTATACTAGTAACCGACGGGGAGCCGTTTTTT. Translation: CSAILVTDGEPFF.

This clonotype was seen at least ten times. The V gene is TRBV6-2 or TRBV6-3, the J gene TRBJ2-3; no clear D. Between the trimmed V and J ends, which lost 2 bases and 1 base, there was a span of 4 bases. Germline assignment: CDR1 MNHEY and CDR2 SVGEGT. The CDR3 runs 13 residues. The CDR3 bases are TGTGCCAGCAGTTACGTGGGCACAGATACGCAGTATTTT. It translates to CASSYVGTDTQYF.

There are a few counts of this clonotype. The genes are TRBV6-1 and TRBJ2-7; no definite D call. The CDR3 has 14 amino acids. V dropped 7 bases and J dropped 0 bases, with 13 bases sitting between them. Germline lookup yields CDR1 MNHNS and CDR2 SASEGT. The CDR3 sequence: CASNKRGSSYEQYF. For the CDR3, the DNA is TGTGCCAGCAACAAACGCGGTAGCTCCTACGAGCAGTACTTC.

This clonotype was detected ten times or more. The genes are TRBV19 and TRBJ1-2; 10 nucleotides align to TRBD1. The CDR3 is 14 amino acids. The V and J ends lost 1 base and 4 bases, in that order; junction bases with no gene match: 0. Per the germline V gene, CDR1 is LNHDA and CDR2 is SQIVND (reference sequence). The chain's CDR3 is CASSIGTGGYGYTF. The CDR3 DNA reads TGTGCCAGTAGTATAGGGACAGGGGGCTATGGCTACACCTTC.

This clonotype has at least ten counts. The V and J genes are TRBV19 and TRBJ2-2; D remains unclear. The germline V gene has CDR1 LNHDA and CDR2 SQIVND (reference sequence). CDR3 length: 15 residues. Trimming removed 5 bases at V and 1 base at J, with 11 bases between. The CDR3 coding sequence is TGTGCCAGTAGTGGAGTGGGGTGGAACACCGGGGAGCTGTTTTTT. Protein: CASSGVGWNTGELFF.

The table lists this clonotype with many counts. CDR3 DNA sequence: TGTGCCGCTAGCGGGAGTTCCTACGAGCAGTACTTC. Translation: CAASGSSYEQYF. V gene TRBV28 combines with J gene TRBJ2-7, with 10 bases identical to TRBD2. CDR1 MDHEN and CDR2 SYDVKM come from the germline V gene. The CDR3 runs to 12 residues. The V and J ends lost 11 bases and 1 base, in that order; junction bases with no gene match: 2.

This clonotype was observed a handful of times. A much larger clone sits a single nucleotide away, making a read error possible. This chain links TRBV4-3 with TRBJ2-1; D gene uncertain. This CDR3 is 16 amino acids long. Germline V gene data show CDR1 as LGHNA and CDR2 as YSLEER. V was shortened by 1 base and J by 5 bases, with 15 bases between the two germline ends. This chain's CDR3 is CASSQVHEGLNNEQFF. CDR3 bases: TGCGCCAGCAGCCAAGTGCACGAAGGGCTAAACAATGAGCAGTTCTTC.

Many counts were recorded for this clonotype. The chain couples TRBV9 to TRBJ1-1; a possible D gene is TRBD1 (6 bases). From germline, CDR1 is SGDLS and CDR2 YYNGEE. V lost 2 bases, J lost 0 bases, and 8 bases lay in between. This CDR3 spans 14 amino acids. The CDR3 here is CASSVGHLNTEAFF. The CDR3 DNA reads TGTGCCAGCAGCGTGGGACATTTGAACACTGAAGCTTTCTTT.

There are many counts of this clonotype. V and J are TRBV27 and TRBJ1-5; weak D call: TRBD1 (5 bases). The germline gives CDR1 MNHEY, CDR2 SMNVEV (reference sequence). The length of the CDR3 is 15 residues. V lost 6 bases to trimming and J lost 7 bases, with 19 bases between them. The CDR3 spells CASSPRGQGRQPQHF. In DNA, the CDR3 is TGTGCCAGCAGCCCCCGGGGCCAGGGTAGGCAGCCCCAGCATTTT.

This chain connects TRBV10-2 to TRBJ2-1; TRBD2 is a possible D gene (6 bases). Germline CDR1 and CDR2: WSHSY and SAAADI. The length of the CDR3 is 12 residues. Between the trimmed V and J ends, which lost 5 bases and 15 bases, there was a span of 17 bases. The CDR3 DNA reads TGCGCCAGCAGTCCCGTTTTAGGGAGGACGTTCTTC. Translated: CASSPVLGRTFF.

This clonotype appeared many times. The chain links TRBV5-1 to TRBJ2-5, with D perhaps TRBD1 or TRBD2 (5 bases each). Trimming cost V 3 bases and J 1 base, with 10 bases left between them. In germline, CDR1 is SGHRS, CDR2 YFSETQ. The CDR3 runs 14 residues. DNA of the CDR3: TGCGCCAGCAGCTGGGGGAGTAGCCAAGAGACCCAGTACTTC. It encodes CASSWGSSQETQYF.

This clonotype was observed at least ten times. The CDR3 DNA reads as TGTGCCAGTAGCGGGCGGCGGGGGGACTACGAGCAGTACTTC. It translates to CASSGRRGDYEQYF. V usage is TRBV19 and J usage is TRBJ2-7, with TRBD2 matching 8 bases. The CDR3 runs 14 residues. Trimming at V came to 6 bases and at J to 3 bases, leaving 7 bases not matched to a gene. The germline V gene has CDR1 LNHDA and CDR2 SQIVND (reference sequence).

This clonotype was counted between two and nine times. The chain combines TRBV5-4 with TRBJ2-1; no definite D call. From germline, CDR1 is SGHNT and CDR2 YYREEE (reference sequence). The CDR3 contains 14 residues. Deletions cut 6 bases from V and 1 base from J, with 11 bases between. Here the CDR3 reads CASKAAPSYNEQFF. The CDR3 coding sequence is TGTGCCAGCAAGGCGGCACCATCCTACAATGAGCAGTTCTTC.

This clonotype was detected only once. The J gene is TRBJ1-5, the V gene TRBV20-1, with D unresolved. The CDR3 extends over 15 amino acids. V was pared by 6 bases and J by 4 bases, with 19 bases between. Looked up from germline, CDR1 is DFQATT and CDR2 is SNEGSKA (reference sequence). The CDR3 DNA sequence: TGCAGTGCCGTCTCACCCAACGCACCGAATCAGCCCCAGCATTTT. This gives the protein CSAVSPNAPNQPQHF.

The V call is TRBV6-1, the J call TRBJ2-7; D might be TRBD2 (6 bases). Germline V gene data show CDR1 as MNHNS and CDR2 as SASEGT. V dropped 10 bases and J dropped 1 base, with 14 bases sitting between them. The CDR3 has 13 residues. Written as DNA, the CDR3 is TGTGCCACAACAGCTGGAGGGTCCTACGAGCAGTACTTC. This encodes CATTAGGSYEQYF.

With respect to this clonotype: Since no conserved phenylalanine or tryptophan closes the CDR3, a read error is the likely cause. The chain uses TRBV18 and TRBJ1-6; unclear D gene. V lost 3 bases and J lost 5, with 8 bases in between. The germline V gene encodes CDR1 KGHSH and CDR2 LQKENI. There are 14 residues in the CDR3. The CDR3 protein is CASSPRSNNSPLHL. CDR3 nucleotides: TGTGCCAGCTCACCGCGGAGTAATAATTCACCCCTCCACCTT.

This clonotype came up many times. The J gene is TRBJ1-1, the V gene TRBV6-1; unclear D gene. The V gene lost 3 bases and the J gene lost 1 base, with 15 bases spanning the gap. CDR1 is MNHNS and CDR2 is SASEGT in the germline V gene. The CDR3 contains 16 residues. The CDR3 region is CASSDWAGTQNTEAFF. The CDR3 DNA reads TGTGCCAGCAGTGACTGGGCGGGAACCCAGAACACTGAAGCTTTCTTT.

Note on this clonotype: This likely reflects a read error, since a far larger clone is one base away. The rearrangement links TRBV7-9 to TRBJ2-1; a possible D gene is TRBD2 (5 bases). This CDR3 is 15 amino acids long. Trimming removed 6 bases from V and 3 bases from J, with 15 bases in between. CDR1 is SEHNR, CDR2 FQNEAQ, per germline (reference sequence). The CDR3 spells CASRFASWGYNEQFF. The CDR3 DNA reads TGTGCCAGCAGGTTCGCTAGCTGGGGCTACAATGAGCAGTTCTTC.

This chain connects TRBV5-1 to TRBJ1-4, with no clear D. The CDR3 covers 16 residues. Germline loops: CDR1 SGHRS, CDR2 YFSETQ. Trimming stripped 2 bases from V and 3 bases from J, with 14 bases between. The CDR3 sequence is CASSLHASEANEKLFF. For the CDR3, the DNA is TGCGCCAGCAGCTTACACGCCTCGGAGGCTAATGAAAAACTGTTTTTT.

Notes on this clonotype: The junction differs from germline at one of its ends, possibly a read error. This chain uses TRBV7-2 with TRBJ2-2; the D gene could be TRBD1 or TRBD2 (5 bases each). This CDR3 comprises 15 residues. Germline V gene sequence: CDR1 SGHTA, CDR2 FQGNSA. This CDR3 is CASSLGGTNTGELFF. The DNA for the CDR3 is TGTGCCAGCAGCTTAGGAGGGACGAACACCGGGGAGCTGTTTTTC.

The genes are TRBV5-1 and TRBJ1-1; D unresolved. This CDR3 region has 15 residues. The germline V gene encodes CDR1 SGHRS and CDR2 YFSETQ. The ends were cut back, 0 bases at V and 5 bases at J, with 14 bases in the middle. CDR3 coding DNA: TGCGCCAGCAGCTTGGCCCTACAGTTGAGTACTGAAGCTTTCTTT. Its translation: CASSLALQLSTEAFF.